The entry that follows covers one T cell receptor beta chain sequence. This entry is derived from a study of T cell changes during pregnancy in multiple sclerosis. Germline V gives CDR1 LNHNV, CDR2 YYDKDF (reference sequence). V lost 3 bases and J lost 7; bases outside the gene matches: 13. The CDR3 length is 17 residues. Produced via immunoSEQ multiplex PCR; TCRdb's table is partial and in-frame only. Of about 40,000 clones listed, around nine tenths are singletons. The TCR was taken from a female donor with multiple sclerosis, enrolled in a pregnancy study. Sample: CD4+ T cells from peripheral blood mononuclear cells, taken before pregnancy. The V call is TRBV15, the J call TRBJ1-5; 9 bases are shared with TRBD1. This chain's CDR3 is CATSSVISTGGRQPQHF. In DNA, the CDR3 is TGTGCCACCAGCAGCGTAATTTCGACAGGGGGAAGGCAGCCCCAGCATTTT. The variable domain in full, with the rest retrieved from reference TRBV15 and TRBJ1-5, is DAMVIQNPRYQVTQFGKPVTLSCSQTLNHNVMYWYQQKSSQAPKLLFHYYDKDFNNEADTPDNFQSRRPNTSFCFLDIRSPGLGDTAMYLCATSSVISTGGRQPQHFGDGTRLSIL.